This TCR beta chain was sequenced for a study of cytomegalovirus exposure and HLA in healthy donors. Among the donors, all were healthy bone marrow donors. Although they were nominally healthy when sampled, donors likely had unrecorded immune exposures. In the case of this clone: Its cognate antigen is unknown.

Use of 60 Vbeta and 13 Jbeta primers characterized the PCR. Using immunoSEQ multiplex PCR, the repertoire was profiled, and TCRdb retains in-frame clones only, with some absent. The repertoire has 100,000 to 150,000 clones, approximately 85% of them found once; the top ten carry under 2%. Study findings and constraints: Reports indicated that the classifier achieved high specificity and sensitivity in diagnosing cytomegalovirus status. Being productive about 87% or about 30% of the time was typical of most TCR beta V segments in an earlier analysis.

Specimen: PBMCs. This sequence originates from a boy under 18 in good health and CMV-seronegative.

CDR3 amino acids: CASSRGGARVNEQFF. For the CDR3, the DNA is TGTGCCAGCTCTCGAGGGGGGGCCCGGGTCAATGAGCAGTTCTTC. The genes are TRBV18 and TRBJ2-1, with D tentatively TRBD2 (7 bases). V gave up 6 bases and J gave up 6 bases, with 18 bases separating them. Germline V lookup: CDR1 KGHSH, CDR2 LQKENI. The CDR3 runs 15 residues.